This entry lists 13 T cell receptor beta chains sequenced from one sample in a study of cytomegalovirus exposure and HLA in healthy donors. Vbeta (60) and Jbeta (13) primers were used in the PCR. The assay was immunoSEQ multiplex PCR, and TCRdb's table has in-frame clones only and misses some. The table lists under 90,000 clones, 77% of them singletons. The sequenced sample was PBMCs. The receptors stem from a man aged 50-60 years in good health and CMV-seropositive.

This CDR3 reads CASSRSTPPAASRDTGELFF. The CDR3 coding sequence is TGCGCCAGCAGCCGTTCCACCCCCCCAGCGGCCTCGAGAGACACCGGGGAGCTGTTTTTT. The chain combines TRBV4-1 with TRBJ2-2, with D perhaps TRBD2 (5 bases). The CDR3 extends over 20 amino acids. Germline V gene sequence: CDR1 MGHRA, CDR2 YSYEKL. V was pared by 4 bases and J by 3 bases, with 27 bases between.

CDR3 sequence reads: CASSGSLKGEQYF. The CDR3 coding sequence is TGCGCCTCCAGCGGGTCTCTCAAAGGGGAGCAGTACTTC. The J gene is TRBJ2-7, the V gene TRBV10-1; the D gene is possibly TRBD2 (6 bases). V shed 11 bases and J shed 7 bases, with 21 bases lying between them. CDR1 WNHNN and CDR2 SYGVQD come from the germline V gene (reference sequence). This CDR3 region has 13 residues.

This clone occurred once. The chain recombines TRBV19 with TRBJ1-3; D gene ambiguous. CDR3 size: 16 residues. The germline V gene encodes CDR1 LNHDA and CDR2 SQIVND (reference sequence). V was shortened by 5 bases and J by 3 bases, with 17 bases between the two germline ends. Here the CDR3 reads CASSLGSLFIGNTIYF. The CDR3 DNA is TGTGCCAGTAGTTTAGGGAGCTTGTTCATTGGAAACACCATATATTTT.

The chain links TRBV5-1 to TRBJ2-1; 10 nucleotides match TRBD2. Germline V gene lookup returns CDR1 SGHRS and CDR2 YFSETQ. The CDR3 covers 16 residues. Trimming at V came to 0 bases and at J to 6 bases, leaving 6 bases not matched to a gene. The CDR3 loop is CASSLGASGGGNEQFF. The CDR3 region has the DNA TGCGCCAGCAGCTTGGGAGCTAGCGGGGGCGGCAATGAGCAGTTCTTC. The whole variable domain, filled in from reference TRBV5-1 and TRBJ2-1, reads KAGVTQTPRYLIKTRGQQVTLSCSPISGHRSVSWYQQTPGQGLQFLFEYFSETQRNKGNFPGRFSGRQFSNSRSEMNVSTLELGDSALYLCASSLGASGGGNEQFFGPGTRLTVL.

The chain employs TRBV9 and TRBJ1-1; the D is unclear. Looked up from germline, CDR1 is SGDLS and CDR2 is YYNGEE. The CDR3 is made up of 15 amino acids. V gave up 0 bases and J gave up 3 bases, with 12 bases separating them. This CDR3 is CASSVDGELHTEAFF. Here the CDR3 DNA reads TGTGCCAGCAGCGTAGACGGGGAACTTCACACTGAAGCTTTCTTT.

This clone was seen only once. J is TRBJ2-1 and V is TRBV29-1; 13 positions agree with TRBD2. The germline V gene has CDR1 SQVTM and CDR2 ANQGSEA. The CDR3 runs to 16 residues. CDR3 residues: CRVETGTSGEGGEQFF. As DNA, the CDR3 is TGCAGGGTAGAGACCGGGACTAGCGGGGAAGGCGGAGAGCAGTTCTTC.

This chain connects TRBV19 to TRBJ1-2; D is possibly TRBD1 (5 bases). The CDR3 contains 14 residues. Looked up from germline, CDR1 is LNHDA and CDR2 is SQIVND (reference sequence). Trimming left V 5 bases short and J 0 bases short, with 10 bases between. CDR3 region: CASSPKQANYGYTF. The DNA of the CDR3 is TGTGCCAGTAGTCCCAAACAGGCTAACTATGGCTACACCTTC.

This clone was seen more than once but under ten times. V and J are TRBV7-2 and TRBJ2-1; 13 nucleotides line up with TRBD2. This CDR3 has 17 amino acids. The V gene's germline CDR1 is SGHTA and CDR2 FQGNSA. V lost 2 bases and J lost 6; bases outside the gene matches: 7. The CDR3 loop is CASSLRTSGRRGNEQFF. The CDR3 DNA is TGTGCCAGCAGCTTACGGACTAGCGGGAGAAGAGGCAATGAGCAGTTCTTC.

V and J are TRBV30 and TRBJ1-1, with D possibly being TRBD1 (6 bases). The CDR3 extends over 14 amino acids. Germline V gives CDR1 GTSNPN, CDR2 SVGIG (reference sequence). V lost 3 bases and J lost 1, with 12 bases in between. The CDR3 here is CAWRSPTGNTEAFF. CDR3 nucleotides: TGTGCCTGGAGATCCCCGACAGGGAACACTGAAGCTTTCTTT.

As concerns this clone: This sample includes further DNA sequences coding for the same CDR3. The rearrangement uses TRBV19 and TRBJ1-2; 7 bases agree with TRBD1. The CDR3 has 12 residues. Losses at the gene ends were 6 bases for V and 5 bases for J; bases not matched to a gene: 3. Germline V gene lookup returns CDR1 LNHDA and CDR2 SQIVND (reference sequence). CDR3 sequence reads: CASSRQGYGYTF. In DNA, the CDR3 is TGTGCCAGTAGCCGACAGGGTTATGGCTACACCTTC.

CDR3 loop: CASSTSGTVIYYEQYF. In DNA form, the CDR3 reads TGTGCCAGCAGCACCTCCGGGACAGTAATCTACTACGAGCAGTACTTC. This chain connects TRBV7-2 to TRBJ2-7, with 7 bases aligning to TRBD1. The CDR3 covers 16 residues. V dropped 5 bases and J dropped 3; count of bases not matched to a gene: 13. Germline V CDR1 and CDR2: SGHTA, FQGNSA.

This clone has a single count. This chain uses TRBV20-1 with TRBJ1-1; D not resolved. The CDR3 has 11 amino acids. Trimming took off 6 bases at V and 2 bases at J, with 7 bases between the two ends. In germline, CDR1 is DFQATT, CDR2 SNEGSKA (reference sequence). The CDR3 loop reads CSAERNTEAFF. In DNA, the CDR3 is TGCAGTGCCGAGAGAAACACTGAAGCTTTCTTT.

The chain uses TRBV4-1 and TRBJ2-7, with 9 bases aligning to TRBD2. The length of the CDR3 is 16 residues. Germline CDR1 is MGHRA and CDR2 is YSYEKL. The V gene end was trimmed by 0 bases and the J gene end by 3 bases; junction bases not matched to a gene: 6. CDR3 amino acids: CASSQDGTSSNYEQYF. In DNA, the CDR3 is TGCGCCAGCAGCCAAGACGGGACTAGCAGTAACTACGAGCAGTACTTC.